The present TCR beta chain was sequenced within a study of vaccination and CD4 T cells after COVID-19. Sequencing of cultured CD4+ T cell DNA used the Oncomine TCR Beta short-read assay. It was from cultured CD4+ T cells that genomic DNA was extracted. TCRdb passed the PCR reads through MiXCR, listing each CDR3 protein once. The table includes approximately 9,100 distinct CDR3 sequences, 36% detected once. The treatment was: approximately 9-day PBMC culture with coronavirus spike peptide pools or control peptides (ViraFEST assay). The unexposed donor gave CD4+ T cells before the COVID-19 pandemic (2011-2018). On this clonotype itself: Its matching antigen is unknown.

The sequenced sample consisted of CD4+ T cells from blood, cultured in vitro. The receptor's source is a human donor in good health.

The CDR3 DNA follows: TGTGCCAGCAGTTTAGGGGCCGGGACAGGGGCGTACTATGGCTACACCTTC. It is translated as CASSLGAGTGAYYGYTF. This chain uses TRBV12-3 or TRBV12-4 with TRBJ1-2, with TRBD1 identical over 10 bases. Trimming cost V 1 base and J 3 bases; bases outside gene matches: 8. CDR3 length equals 17 residues.